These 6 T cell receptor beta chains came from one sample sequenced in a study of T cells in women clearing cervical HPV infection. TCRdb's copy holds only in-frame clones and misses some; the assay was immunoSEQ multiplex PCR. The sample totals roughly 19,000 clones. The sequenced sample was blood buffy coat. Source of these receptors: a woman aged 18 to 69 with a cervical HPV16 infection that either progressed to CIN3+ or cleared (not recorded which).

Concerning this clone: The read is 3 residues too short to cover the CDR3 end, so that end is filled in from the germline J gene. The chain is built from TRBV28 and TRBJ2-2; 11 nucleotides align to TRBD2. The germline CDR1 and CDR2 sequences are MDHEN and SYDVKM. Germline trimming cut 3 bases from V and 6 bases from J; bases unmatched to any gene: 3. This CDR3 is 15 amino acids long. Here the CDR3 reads CASSFWTSGSGELFF. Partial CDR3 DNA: TGTGCCAGCAGTTTCTGGACTAGCGGGTCCGGGGAG.

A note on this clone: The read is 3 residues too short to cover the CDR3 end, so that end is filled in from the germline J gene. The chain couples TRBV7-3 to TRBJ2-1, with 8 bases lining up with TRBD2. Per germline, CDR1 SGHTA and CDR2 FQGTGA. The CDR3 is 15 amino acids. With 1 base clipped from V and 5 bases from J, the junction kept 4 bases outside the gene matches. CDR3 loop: CASSLRLAGNNEQFF. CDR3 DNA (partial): TGTGCCAGCAGCTTAAGGCTAGCGGGTAACAATGAG.

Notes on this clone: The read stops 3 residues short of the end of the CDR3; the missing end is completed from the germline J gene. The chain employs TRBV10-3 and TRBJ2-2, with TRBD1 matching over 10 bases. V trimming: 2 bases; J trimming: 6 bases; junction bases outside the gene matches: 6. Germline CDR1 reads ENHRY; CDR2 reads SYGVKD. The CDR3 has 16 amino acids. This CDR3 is CAISERGQGRAGELFF. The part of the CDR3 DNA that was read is TGTGCCATCAGTGAGCGGGGACAGGGGAGAGCCGGGGAG.

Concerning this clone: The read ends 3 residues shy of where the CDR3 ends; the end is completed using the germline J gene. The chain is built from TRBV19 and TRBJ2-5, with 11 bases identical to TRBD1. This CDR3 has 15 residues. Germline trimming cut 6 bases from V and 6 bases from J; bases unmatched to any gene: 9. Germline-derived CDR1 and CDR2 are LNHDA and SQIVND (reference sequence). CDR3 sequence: CASSPTGTGGKTQYF. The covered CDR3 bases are TGTGCCAGTAGCCCTACCGGGACAGGGGGGAAGACC. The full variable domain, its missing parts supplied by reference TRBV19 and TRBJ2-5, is DGGITQSPKYLFRKEGQNVTLSCEQNLNHDAMYWYRQDPGQGLRLIYYSQIVNDFQKGDIAEGYSVSREKKESFPLTVTSAQKNPTAFYLCASSPTGTGGKTQYFGPGTRLLVL.

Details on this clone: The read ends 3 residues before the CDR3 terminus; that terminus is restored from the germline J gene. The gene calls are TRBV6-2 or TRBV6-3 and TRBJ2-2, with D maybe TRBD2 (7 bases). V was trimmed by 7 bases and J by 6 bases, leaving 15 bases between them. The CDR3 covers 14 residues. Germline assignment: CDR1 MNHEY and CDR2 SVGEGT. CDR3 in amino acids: CASMRTGGPGELFF. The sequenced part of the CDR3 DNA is TGTGCCAGCATGAGGACGGGGGGCCCCGGGGAG.

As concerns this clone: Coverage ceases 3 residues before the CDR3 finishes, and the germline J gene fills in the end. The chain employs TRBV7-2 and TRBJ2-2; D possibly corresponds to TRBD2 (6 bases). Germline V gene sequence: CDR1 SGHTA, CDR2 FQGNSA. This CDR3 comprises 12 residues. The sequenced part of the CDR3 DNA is TGTGCCAGCAGCCTCCAAGCGACTAGG. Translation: CASSLQATR. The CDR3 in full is CASSLQATRLFF. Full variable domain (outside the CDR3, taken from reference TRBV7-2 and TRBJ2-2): GAGVSQSPSNKVTEKGKDVELRCDPISGHTALYWYRQSLGQGLEFLIYFQGNSAPDKSGLPSDRFSAERTGGSVSTLTIQRTQQEDSAVYLCASSLQATRLFFGEGSRLTVL.